The clone carrying this TCR beta chain was seen repeatedly, ten times or more. The antigen remains undetermined. This entry comes from a study of identical twins. General study points: Analyses of zero insertions could, in part, be confounded by invariant MAIT and iNKT cells.

MiXCR, applied by TCRdb to the 5' RACE reads, yields one record per CDR3 protein. The sample includes 450,000 to 600,000 distinct CDR3 sequences, approximately 20% of them seen just once. Trimming took 3 bases from V and 0 from J, leaving 12 bases between them. Germline CDR1 MDHEN, CDR2 SYDVKM. There are 15 residues in the CDR3. The sample was also linked to a second study, of yellow fever vaccine responses in identical twins.

Sequencing input: CD4+ T cells sorted from blood. V usage is TRBV28 and J usage is TRBJ2-7; perhaps D is TRBD1 or TRBD2 (5 bases each). This TCR was recovered from a woman aged 18-29 years in good health. Here the CDR3 reads CASSLSGTASYEQYF. The DNA for the CDR3 is TGTGCCAGCAGTTTGTCTGGGACGGCCTCCTACGAGCAGTACTTC.